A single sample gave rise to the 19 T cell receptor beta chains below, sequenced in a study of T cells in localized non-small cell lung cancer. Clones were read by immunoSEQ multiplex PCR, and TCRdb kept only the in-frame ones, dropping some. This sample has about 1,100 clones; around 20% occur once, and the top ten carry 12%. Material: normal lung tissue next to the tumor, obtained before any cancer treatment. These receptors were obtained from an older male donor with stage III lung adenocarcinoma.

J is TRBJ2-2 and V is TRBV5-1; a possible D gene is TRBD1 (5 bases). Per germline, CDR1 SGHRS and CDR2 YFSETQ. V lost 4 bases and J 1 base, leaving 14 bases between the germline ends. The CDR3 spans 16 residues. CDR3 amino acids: CASSPPGTGNTGELFF. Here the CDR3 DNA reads TGCGCCAGCAGCCCCCCCGGAACAGGGAACACCGGGGAGCTGTTTTTT.

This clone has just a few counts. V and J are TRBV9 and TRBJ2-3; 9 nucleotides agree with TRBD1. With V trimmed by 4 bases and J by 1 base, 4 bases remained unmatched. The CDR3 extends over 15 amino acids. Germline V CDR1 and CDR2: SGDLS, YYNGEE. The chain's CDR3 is CASSTRTGGTDTQYF. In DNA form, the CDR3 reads TGTGCCAGCAGCACAAGGACAGGGGGCACAGATACGCAGTATTTT. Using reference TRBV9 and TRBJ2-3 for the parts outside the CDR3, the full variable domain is DSGVTQTPKHLITATGQRVTLRCSPRSGDLSVYWYQQSLDQGLQFLIQYYNGEERAKGNILERFSAQQFPDLHSELNLSSLELGDSALYFCASSTRTGGTDTQYFGPGTRLTVL.

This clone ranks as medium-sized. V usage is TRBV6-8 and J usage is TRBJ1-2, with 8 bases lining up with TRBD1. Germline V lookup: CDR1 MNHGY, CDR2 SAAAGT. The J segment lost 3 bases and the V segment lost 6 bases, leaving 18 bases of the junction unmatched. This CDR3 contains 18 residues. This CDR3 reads CASRADLGQALVHYGYTF. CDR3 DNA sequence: TGTGCCAGCAGGGCCGATTTGGGACAGGCGTTAGTTCACTATGGCTACACCTTC.

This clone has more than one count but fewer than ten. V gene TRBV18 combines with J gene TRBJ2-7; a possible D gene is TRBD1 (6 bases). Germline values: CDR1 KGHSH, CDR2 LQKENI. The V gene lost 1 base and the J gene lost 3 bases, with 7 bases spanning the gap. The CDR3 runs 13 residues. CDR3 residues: CASSPQGVYEQYF. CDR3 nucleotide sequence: TGTGCCAGCTCACCACAGGGGGTCTACGAGCAGTACTTC. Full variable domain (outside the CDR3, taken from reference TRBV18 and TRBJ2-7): NAGVMQNPRHLVRRRGQEARLRCSPMKGHSHVYWYRQLPEEGLKFMVYLQKENIIDESGMPKERFSAEFPKEGPSILRIQQVVRGDSAAYFCASSPQGVYEQYFGPGTRLTVT.

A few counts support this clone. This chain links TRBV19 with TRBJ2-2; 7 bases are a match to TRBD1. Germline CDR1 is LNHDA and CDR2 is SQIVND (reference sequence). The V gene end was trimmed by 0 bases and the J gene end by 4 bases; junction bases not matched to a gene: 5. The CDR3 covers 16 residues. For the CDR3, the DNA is TGTGCCAGTAGTATAGACCCGACAGGGATCACCGGGGAGCTGTTTTTT. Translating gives CASSIDPTGITGELFF.

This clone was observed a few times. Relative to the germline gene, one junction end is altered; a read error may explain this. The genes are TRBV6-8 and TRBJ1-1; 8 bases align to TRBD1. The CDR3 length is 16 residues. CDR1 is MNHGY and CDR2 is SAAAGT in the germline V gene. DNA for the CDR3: TGTGCCAGCAGTTACCCCCCGACAGGGGTGAACCCTGAAGCTTTCTTT. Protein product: CASSYPPTGVNPEAFF.

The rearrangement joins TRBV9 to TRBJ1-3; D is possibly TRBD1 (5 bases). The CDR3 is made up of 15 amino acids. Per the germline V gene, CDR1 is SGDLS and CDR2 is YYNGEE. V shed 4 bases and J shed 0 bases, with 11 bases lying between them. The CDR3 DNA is TGTGCCAGCAGCCCGGGACGGATCTCTGGAAACACCATATATTTT. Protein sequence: CASSPGRISGNTIYF.

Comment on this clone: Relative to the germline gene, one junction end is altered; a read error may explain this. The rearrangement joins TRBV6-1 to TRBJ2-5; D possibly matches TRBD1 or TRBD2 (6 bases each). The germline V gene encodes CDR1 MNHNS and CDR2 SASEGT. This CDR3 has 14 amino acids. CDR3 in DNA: TGTGCCATCAGTGAAGGGGGGCAGTCGGAGACCCAGTACTTC. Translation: CAISEGGQSETQYF.

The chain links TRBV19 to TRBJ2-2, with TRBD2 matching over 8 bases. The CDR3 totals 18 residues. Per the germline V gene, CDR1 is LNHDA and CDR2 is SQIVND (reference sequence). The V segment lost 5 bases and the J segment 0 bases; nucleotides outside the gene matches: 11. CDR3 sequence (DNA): TGTGCCAGTAGTGGAGGCTTGAGGACTAGCCCGAACACCGGGGAGCTGTTTTTT. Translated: CASSGGLRTSPNTGELFF.

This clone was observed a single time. As DNA, the CDR3 is TGTGCCAGCAGCCTGGGGGGTCCCGGGGAGCTGTTTTTT. Amino acids: CASSLGGPGELFF. V and J are TRBV14 and TRBJ2-2; possibly TRBD2 for D (6 bases). This CDR3 region has 13 residues. Germline CDR1 is SGHDN and CDR2 is FVKESK. V shed 4 bases and J shed 6 bases, with 9 bases lying between them.

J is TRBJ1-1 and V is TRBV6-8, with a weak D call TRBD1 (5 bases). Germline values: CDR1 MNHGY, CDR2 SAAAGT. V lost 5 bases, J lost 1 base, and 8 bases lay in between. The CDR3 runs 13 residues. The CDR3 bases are TGTGCCAGCAGTACACAGGCGAACACTGAAGCTTTCTTT. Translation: CASSTQANTEAFF.

CDR3 loop: CASSLMLGRGGRSYEQYF. CDR3 DNA: TGTGCCAGCAGCTTAATGTTAGGGCGGGGGGGCCGGTCCTACGAGCAGTACTTC. The chain links TRBV11-3 to TRBJ2-7; TRBD2 aligns across 9 bases. The CDR3 has 18 residues. Germline CDR1 and CDR2: SGHNT and YENEEA. Trimming cost V 2 bases and J 1 base; bases outside gene matches: 12. Full variable domain (remainder filled in from reference TRBV11-3 and TRBJ2-7): EAGVVQSPRYKIIEKKQPVAFWCNPISGHNTLYWYLQNLGQGPELLIRYENEEAVDDSQLPKDRFSAERLKGVDSTLKIQPAELGDSAVYLCASSLMLGRGGRSYEQYFGPGTRLTVT.

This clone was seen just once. The CDR3 DNA reads TGCGCCAGCAGTGAACAGTATAATTCACCCCTCCACTTT. Amino acid sequence: CASSEQYNSPLHF. V is TRBV10-2 and J is TRBJ1-6; no definite D call. CDR1 WSHSY and CDR2 SAAADI come from the germline V gene. Trimming pared 3 bases from V and 4 bases from J, leaving 4 bases between. This CDR3 comprises 13 residues.

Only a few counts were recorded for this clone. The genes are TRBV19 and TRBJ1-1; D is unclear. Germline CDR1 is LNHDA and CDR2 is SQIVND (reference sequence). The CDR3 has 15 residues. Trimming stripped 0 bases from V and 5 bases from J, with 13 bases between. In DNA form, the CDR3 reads TGTGCCAGTAGTATAGACTCCAAACTATGGACTGAAGCTTTCTTT. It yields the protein CASSIDSKLWTEAFF. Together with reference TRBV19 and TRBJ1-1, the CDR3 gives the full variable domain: DGGITQSPKYLFRKEGQNVTLSCEQNLNHDAMYWYRQDPGQGLRLIYYSQIVNDFQKGDIAEGYSVSREKKESFPLTVTSAQKNPTAFYLCASSIDSKLWTEAFFGQGTRLTVV.

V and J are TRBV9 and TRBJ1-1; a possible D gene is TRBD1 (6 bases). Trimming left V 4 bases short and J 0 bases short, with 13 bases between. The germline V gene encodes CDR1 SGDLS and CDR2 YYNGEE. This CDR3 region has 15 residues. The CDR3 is CASSPEGDLNTEAFF. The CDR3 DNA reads TGTGCCAGCAGCCCAGAGGGGGACTTGAACACTGAAGCTTTCTTT.

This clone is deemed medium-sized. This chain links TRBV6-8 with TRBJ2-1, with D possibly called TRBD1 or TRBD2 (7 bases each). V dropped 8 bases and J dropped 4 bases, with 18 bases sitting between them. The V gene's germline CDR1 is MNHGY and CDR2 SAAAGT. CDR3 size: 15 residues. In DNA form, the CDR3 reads TGTGCCAGCCTGGGGAGGGGGCCAGCTTACAATGAGCAGTTCTTC. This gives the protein CASLGRGPAYNEQFF.

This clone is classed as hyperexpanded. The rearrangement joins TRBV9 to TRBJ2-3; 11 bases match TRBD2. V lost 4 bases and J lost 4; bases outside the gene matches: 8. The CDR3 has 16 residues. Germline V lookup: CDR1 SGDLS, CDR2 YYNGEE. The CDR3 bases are TGTGCCAGCAGCCCCAGGGTAGCGGGGGGGCCAGATACGCAGTATTTT. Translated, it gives CASSPRVAGGPDTQYF.

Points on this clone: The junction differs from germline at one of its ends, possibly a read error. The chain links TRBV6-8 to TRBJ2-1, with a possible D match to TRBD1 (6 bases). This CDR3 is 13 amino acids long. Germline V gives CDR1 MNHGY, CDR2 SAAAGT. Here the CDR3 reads CAISRAQGGEQFF. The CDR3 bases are TGTGCCATCAGTCGGGCACAGGGCGGTGAGCAGTTCTTC.

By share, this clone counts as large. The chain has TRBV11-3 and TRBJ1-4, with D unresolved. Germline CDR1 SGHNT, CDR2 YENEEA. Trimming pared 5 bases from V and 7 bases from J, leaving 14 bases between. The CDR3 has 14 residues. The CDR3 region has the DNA TGTGCCAGCAGCGTTAACGGCATCGGTGAAAAACTGTTTTTT. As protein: CASSVNGIGEKLFF.